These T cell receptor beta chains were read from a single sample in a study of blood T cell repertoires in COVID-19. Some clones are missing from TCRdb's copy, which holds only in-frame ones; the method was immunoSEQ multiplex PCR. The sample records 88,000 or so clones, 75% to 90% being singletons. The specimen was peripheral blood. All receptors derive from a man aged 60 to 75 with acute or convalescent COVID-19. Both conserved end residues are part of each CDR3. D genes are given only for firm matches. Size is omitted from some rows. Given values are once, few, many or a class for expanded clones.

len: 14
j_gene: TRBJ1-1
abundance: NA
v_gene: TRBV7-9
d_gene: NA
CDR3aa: CASSLEGSNTEAFF
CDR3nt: TGTGCCAGCAGCTTGGAGGGTTCGAACACTGAAGCTTTCTTT

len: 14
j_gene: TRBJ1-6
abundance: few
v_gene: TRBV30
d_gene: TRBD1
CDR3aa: CAWSGDRDNSPLHF
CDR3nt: TGTGCCTGGAGTGGGGACAGGGATAATTCACCCCTCCACTTT

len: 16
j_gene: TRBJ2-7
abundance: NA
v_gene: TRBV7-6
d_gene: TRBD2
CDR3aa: CASSLARAGGPYEQYF
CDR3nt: TGTGCCAGCAGCTTAGCGCGGGCGGGGGGGCCCTACGAGCAGTACTTC

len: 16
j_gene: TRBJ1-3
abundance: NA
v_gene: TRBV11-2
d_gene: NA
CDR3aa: CASSLLVSVSGNTIYF
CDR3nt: TGTGCCAGCAGCTTATTAGTGTCCGTCTCTGGAAACACCATATATTTT

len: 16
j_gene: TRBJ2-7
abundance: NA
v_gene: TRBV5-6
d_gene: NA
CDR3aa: CASREEGRTGKGEQYF
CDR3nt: TGTGCCAGCAGGGAGGAGGGTCGGACAGGAAAAGGCGAGCAGTACTTC

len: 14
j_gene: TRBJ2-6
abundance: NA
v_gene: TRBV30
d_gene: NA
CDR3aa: CAWGGSSGANVLTF
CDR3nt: TGTGCCTGGGGAGGGAGCTCTGGGGCCAACGTCCTGACTTTC

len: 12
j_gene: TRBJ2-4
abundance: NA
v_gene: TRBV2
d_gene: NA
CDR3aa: CASSGQANIQYF
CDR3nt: TGTGCCAGCAGTGGACAGGCAAACATTCAGTACTTC

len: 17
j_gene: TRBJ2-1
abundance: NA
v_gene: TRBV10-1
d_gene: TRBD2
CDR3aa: CASSELGLAGAYNEQFF
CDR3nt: TGCGCCAGCAGTGAGCTAGGACTAGCGGGAGCCTACAATGAGCAGTTCTTC

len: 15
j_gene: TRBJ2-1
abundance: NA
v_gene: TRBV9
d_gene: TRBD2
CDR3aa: CASSPRLAGPNEQFF
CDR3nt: TGTGCCAGCAGCCCTCGACTAGCGGGACCCAATGAGCAGTTCTTC

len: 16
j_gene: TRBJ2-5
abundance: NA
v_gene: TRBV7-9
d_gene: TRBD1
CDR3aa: CASSVGTGVSQETQYF
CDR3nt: TGTGCCAGCAGCGTCGGGACAGGGGTATCTCAAGAGACCCAGTACTTC

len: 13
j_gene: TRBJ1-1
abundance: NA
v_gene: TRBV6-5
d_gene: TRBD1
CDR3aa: CASSPLRGRKAFF
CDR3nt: TGTGCCAGCAGTCCGCTCAGGGGGAGAAAAGCTTTCTTT